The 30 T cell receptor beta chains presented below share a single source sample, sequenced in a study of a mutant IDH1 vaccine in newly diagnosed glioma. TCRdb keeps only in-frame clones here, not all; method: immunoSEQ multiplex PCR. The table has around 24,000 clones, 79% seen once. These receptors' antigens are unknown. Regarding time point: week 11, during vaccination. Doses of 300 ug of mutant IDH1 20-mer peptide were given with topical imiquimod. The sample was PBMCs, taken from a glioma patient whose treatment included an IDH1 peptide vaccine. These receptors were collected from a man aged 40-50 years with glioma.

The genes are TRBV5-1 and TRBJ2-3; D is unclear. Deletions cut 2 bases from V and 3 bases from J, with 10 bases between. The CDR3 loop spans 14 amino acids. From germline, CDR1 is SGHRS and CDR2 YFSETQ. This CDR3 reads CASSFTSSTDTQYF. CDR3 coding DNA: TGCGCCAGCAGCTTTACCAGCTCGACAGATACGCAGTATTTT.

The CDR3 region has the DNA TGTGCCAACAGATCCCTCCGCGGGAGTCAGAATGAGCAGTTCTTC. Its protein product is CANRSLRGSQNEQFF. This chain joins TRBV7-6 and TRBJ2-1, with 7 positions matching TRBD2. The CDR3 has 15 residues. Germline trimming cut 10 bases from V and 7 bases from J; bases unmatched to any gene: 16. Germline CDR1 and CDR2: SGHVS and FNYEAQ.

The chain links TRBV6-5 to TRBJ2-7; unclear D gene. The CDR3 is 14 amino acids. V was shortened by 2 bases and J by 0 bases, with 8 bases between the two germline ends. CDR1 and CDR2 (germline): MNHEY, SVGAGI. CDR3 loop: CASSYRRSSYEQYV. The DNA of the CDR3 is TGTGCCAGCAGTTACCGCCGGAGCTCCTACGAGCAGTACGTC.

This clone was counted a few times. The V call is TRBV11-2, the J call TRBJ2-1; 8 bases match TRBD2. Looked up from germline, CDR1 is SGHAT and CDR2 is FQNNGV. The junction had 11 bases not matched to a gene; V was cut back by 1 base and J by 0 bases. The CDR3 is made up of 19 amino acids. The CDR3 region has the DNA TGTGCCAGCAGCTTAGGTCGGAAGGTGGCGGGAGGCTCCTACAATGAGCAGTTCTTC. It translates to CASSLGRKVAGGSYNEQFF.

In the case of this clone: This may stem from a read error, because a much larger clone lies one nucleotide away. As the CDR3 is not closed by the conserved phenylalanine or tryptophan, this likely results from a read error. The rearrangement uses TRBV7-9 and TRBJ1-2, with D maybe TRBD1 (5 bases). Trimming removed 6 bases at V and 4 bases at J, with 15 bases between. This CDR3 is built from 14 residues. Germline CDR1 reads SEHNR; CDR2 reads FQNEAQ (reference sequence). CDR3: CASRNLQEPYGYTL. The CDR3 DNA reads TGTGCCAGCAGGAATTTACAGGAGCCCTATGGCTACACCCTC.

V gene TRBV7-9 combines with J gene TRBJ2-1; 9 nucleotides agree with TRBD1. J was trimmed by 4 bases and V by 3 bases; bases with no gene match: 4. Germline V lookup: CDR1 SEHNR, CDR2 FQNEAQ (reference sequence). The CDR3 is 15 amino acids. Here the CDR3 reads CASSFLGTGYNEQFF. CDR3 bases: TGTGCCAGCAGCTTCCTCGGGACAGGGTACAATGAGCAGTTCTTC. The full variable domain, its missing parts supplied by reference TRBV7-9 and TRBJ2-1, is DTGVSQNPRHKITKRGQNVTFRCDPISEHNRLYWYRQTLGQGPEFLTYFQNEAQLEKSRLLSDRFSAERPKGSFSTLEIQRTEQGDSAMYLCASSFLGTGYNEQFFGPGTRLTVL.

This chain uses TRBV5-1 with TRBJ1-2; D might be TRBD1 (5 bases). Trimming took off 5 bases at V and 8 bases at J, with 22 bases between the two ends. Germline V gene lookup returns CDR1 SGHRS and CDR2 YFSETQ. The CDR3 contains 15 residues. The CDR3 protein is CASRSLAEDKDGYTF. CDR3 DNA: TGCGCCAGCAGATCCTTGGCGGAGGACAAGGACGGCTACACCTTC.

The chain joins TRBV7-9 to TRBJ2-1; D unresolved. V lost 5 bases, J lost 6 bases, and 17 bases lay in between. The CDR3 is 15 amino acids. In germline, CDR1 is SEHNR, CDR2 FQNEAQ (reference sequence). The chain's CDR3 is CASSLTRPSLNEQFF. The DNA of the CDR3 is TGTGCCAGCAGCCTTACAAGGCCCAGCCTCAATGAGCAGTTCTTC.

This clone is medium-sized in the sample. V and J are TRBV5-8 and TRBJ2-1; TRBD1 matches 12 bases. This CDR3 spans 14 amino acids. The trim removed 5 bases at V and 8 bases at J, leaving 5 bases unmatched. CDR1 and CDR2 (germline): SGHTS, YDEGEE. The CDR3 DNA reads TGTGCCAGCAGGGGACAGGGGGCTCAGTATGAGCAGTTCTTC. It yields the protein CASRGQGAQYEQFF. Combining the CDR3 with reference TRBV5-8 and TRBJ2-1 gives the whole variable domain EAGVTQSPTHLIKTRGQQATLRCSPISGHTSVYWYQQALGLGLQFLLWYDEGEERNRGNFPPRFSGRQFPNYSSELNVNALELEDSALYLCASRGQGAQYEQFFGPGTRLTVL.

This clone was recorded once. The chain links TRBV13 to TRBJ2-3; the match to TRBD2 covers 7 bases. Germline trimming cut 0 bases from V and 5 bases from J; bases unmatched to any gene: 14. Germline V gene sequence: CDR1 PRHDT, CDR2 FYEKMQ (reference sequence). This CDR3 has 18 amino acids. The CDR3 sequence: CASSLGSLAVPGGDTQYF. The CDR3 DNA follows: TGTGCCAGCAGCTTAGGATCTCTAGCGGTACCCGGGGGAGATACGCAGTATTTT.

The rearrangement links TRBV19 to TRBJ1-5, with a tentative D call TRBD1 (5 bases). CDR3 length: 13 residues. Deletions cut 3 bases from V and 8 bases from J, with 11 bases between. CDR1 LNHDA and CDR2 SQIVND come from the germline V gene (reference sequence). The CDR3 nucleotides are TGTGCCAGTAGTATCGATTGGGGGAAGCCCCAGCATTTT. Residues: CASSIDWGKPQHF.

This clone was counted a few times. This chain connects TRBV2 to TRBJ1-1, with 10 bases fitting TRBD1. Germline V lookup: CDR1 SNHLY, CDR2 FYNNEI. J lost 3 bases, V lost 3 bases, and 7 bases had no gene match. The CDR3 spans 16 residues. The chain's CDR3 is CASSEVTGGLDTEAFF. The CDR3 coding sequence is TGTGCCAGCAGTGAGGTGACAGGGGGCTTGGACACTGAAGCTTTCTTT.

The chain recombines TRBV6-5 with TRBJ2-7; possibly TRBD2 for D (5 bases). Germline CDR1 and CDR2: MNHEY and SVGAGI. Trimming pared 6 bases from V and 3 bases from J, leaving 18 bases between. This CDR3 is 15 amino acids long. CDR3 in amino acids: CASSPDRTRSYEQYF. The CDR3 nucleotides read TGTGCCAGCAGCCCCGACCGGACTCGAAGCTACGAGCAGTACTTC.

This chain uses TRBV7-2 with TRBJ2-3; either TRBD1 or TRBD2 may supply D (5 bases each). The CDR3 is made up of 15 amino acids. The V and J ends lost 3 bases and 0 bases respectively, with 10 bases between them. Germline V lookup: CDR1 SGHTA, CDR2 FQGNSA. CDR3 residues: CASSFRDGSTDTQYF. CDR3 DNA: TGTGCCAGCAGCTTCCGGGACGGAAGCACAGATACGCAGTATTTT.

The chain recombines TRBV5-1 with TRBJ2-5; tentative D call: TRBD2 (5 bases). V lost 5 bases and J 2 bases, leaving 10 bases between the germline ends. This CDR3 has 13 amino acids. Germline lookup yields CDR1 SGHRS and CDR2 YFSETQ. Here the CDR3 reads CASRADLQETQYF. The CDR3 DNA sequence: TGCGCCAGCAGAGCGGACTTGCAAGAGACCCAGTACTTC.

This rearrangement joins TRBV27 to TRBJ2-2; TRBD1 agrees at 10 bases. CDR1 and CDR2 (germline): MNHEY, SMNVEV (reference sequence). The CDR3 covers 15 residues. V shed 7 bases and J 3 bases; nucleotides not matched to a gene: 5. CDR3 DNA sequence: TGTGCCAGCAAGACCGGGACAGGGGACACCGGGGAGCTGTTTTTT. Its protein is CASKTGTGDTGELFF.

CDR3 sequence reads: CASSQREGLSNEQFF. CDR3 in DNA: TGCGCCAGCAGCCAGCGGGAGGGCCTCTCCAATGAGCAGTTCTTC. The chain couples TRBV5-1 to TRBJ2-1; 10 bases fit TRBD2. Trimming took 4 bases from V and 6 from J; bases not matched to a gene: 7. The CDR3 covers 15 residues. Germline CDR1 is SGHRS and CDR2 is YFSETQ.

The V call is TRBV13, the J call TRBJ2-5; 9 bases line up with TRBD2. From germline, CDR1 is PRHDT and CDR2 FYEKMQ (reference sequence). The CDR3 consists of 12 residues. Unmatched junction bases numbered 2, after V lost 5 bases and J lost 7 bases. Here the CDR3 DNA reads TGTGCCAGCAGCCCGCGGGAGGGGACCCAGTACTTC. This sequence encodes CASSPREGTQYF.

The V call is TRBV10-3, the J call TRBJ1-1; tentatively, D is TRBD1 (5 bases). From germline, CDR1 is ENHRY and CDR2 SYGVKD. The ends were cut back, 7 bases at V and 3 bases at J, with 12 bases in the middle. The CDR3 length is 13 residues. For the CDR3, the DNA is TGTGCCATCAAAGAGGGGACCTACACTGAAGCTTTCTTT. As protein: CAIKEGTYTEAFF.

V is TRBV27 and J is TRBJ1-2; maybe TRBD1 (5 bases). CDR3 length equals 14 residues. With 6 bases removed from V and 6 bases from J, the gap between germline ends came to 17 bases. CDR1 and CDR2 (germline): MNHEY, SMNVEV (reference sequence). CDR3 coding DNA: TGTGCCAGCAGCCCTAGCGGGGGGTGGGATGGCTACACCTTC. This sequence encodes CASSPSGGWDGYTF.

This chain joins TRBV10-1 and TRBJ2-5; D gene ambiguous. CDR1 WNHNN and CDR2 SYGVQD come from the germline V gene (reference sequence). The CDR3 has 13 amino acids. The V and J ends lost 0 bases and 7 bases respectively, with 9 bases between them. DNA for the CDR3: TGCGCCAGCAGTGAGTCTAGGGAAGGGACCCAGTACTTC. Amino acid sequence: CASSESREGTQYF.

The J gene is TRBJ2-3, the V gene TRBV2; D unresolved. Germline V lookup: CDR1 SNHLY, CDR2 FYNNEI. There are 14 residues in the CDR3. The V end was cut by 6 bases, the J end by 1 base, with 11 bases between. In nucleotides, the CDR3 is TGTGCCAGCAGACCAGGAGCGCGCACAGATACGCAGTATTTT. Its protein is CASRPGARTDTQYF.

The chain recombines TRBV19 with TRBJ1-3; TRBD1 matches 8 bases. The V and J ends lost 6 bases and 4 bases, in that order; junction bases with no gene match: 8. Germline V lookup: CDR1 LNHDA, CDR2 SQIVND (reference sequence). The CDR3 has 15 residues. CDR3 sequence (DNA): TGTGCCAGTAGCCCGGACAGGGTCGTAGGAAACACCATATATTTT. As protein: CASSPDRVVGNTIYF.

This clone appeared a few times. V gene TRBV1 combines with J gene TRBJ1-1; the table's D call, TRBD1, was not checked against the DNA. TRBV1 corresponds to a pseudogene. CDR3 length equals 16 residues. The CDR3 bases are TGCACCAGCAAAGTCCGGGACAGGGCTCCTCTCACTGAAGCTTTCTTT. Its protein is CTSKVRDRAPLTEAFF.

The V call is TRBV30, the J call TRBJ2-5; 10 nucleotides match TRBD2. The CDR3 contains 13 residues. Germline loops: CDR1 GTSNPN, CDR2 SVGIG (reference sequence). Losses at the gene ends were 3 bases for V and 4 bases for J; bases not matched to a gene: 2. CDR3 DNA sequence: TGTGCCTGGAGCAAGCGGGAGGGAGAGACCCAGTACTTC. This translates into CAWSKREGETQYF.

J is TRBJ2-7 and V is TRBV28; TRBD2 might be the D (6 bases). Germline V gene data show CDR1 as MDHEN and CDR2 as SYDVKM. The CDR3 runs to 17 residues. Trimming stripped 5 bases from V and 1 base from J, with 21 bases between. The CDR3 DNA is TGTGCCAGCAGTCCGCACCGGGGGTCTATTAAGTCCTACGAGCAGTACGTC. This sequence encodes CASSPHRGSIKSYEQYV.

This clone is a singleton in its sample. CDR3 nucleotides: TGTGCCAGCACGCTCCAAGAGACCCAGTACTTC. Translated, it gives CASTLQETQYF. The chain recombines TRBV28 with TRBJ2-5; no firm D call. The V end was cut by 7 bases, the J end by 1 base, with 4 bases between. From germline, CDR1 is MDHEN and CDR2 SYDVKM. The CDR3 is 11 residues long.

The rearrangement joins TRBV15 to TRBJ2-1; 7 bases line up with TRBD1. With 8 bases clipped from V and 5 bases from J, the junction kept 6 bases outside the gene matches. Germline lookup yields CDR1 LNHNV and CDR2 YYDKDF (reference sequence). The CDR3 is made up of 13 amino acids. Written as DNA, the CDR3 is TGTGCCACCCGACAGGGTAGCGACAATGAGCAGTTCTTC. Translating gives CATRQGSDNEQFF. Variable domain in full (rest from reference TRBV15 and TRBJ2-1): DAMVIQNPRYQVTQFGKPVTLSCSQTLNHNVMYWYQQKSSQAPKLLFHYYDKDFNNEADTPDNFQSRRPNTSFCFLDIRSPGLGDTAMYLCATRQGSDNEQFFGPGTRLTVL.

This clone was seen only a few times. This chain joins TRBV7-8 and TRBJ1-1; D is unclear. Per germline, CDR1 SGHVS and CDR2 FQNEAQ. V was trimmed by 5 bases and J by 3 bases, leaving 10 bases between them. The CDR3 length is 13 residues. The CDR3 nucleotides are TGTGCCAGCAGCGGCAACAGCTACACTGAAGCTTTCTTT. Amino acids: CASSGNSYTEAFF.

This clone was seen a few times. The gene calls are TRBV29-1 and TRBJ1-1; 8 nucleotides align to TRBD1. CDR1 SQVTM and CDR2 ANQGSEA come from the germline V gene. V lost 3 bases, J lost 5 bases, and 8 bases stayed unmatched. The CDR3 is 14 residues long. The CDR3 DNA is TGCAGCGTTGATAACCAGGGGGCCGGAACTGAAGCTTTCTTT. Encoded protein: CSVDNQGAGTEAFF. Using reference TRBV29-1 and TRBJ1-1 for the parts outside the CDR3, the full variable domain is SAVISQKPSRDICQRGTSLTIQCQVDSQVTMMFWYRQQPGQSLTLIATANQGSEATYESGFVIDKFPISRPNLTFSTLTVSNMSPEDSSIYLCSVDNQGAGTEAFFGQGTRLTVV.